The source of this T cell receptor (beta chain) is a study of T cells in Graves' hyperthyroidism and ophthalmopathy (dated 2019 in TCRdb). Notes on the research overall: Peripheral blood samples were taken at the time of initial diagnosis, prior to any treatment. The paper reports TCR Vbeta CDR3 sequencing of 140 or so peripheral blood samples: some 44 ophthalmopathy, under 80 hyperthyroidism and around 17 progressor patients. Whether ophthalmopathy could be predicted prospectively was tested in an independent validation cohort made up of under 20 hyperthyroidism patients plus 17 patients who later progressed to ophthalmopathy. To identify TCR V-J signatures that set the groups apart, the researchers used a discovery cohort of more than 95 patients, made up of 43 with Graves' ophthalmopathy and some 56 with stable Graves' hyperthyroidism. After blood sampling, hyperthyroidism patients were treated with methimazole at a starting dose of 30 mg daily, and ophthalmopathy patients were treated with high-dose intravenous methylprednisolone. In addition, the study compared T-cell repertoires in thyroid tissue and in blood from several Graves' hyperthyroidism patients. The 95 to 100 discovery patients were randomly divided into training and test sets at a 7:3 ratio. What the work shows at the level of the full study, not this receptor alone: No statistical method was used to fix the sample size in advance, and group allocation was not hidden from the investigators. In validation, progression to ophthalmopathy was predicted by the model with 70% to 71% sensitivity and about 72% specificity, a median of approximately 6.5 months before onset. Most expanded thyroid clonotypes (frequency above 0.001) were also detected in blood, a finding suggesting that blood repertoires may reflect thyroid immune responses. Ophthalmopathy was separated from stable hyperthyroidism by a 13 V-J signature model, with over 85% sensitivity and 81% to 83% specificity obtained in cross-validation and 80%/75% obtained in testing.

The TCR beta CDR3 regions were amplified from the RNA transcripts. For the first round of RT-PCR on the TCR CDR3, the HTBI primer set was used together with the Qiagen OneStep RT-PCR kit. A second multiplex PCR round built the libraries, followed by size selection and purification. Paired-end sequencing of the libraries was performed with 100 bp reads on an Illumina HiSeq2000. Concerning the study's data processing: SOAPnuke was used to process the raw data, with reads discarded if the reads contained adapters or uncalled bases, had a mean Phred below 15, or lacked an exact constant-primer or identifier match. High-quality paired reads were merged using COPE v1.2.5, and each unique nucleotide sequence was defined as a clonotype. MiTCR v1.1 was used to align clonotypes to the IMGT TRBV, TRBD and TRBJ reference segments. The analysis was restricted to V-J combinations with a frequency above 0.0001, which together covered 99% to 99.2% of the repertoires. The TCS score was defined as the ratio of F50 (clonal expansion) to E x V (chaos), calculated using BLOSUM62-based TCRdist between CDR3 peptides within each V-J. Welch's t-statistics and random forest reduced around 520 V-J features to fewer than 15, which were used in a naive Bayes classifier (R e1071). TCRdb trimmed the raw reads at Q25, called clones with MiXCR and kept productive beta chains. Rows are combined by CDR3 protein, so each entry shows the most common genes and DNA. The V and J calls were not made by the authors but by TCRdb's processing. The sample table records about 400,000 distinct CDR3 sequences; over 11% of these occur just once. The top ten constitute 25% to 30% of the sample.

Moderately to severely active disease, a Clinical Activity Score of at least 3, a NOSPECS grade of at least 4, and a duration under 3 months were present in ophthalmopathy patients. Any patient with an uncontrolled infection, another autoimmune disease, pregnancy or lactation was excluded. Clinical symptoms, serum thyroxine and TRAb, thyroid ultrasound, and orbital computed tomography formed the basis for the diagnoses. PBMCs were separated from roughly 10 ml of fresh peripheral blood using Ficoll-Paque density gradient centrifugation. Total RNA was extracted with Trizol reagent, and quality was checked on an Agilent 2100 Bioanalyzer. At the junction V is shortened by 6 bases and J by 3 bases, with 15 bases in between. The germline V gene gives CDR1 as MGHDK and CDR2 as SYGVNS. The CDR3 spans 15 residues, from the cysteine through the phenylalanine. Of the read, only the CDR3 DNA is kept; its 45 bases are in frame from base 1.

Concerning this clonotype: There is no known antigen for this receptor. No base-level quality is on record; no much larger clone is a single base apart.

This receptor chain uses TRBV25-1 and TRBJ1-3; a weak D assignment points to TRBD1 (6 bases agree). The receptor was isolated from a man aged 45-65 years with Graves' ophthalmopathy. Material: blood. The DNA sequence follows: TGTGCCAGCAGAACGACAGGTCGAAGTGGAAACACCATATATTTT. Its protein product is CASRTTGRSGNTIYF.